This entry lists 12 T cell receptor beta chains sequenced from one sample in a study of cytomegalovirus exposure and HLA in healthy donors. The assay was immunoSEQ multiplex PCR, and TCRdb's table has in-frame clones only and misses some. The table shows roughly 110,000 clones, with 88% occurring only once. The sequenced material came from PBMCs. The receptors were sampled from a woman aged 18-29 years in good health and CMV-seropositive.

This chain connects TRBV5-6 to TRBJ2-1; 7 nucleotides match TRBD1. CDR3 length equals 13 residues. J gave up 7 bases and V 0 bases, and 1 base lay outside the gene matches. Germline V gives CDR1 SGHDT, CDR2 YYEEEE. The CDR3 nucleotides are TGTGCCAGCAGCTTGGCAGGGGGAAATGAGCAGTTCTTC. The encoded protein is CASSLAGGNEQFF.

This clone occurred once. CDR3: CASSGTNMEETQYF. CDR3 coding DNA: TGTGCCAGCAGTGGCACCAACATGGAAGAGACCCAGTACTTC. The V and J genes are TRBV28 and TRBJ2-5; D call uncertain. V was trimmed by 5 bases and J by 3 bases, leaving 13 bases between them. CDR3 length equals 14 residues. Germline CDR1 and CDR2: MDHEN and SYDVKM.

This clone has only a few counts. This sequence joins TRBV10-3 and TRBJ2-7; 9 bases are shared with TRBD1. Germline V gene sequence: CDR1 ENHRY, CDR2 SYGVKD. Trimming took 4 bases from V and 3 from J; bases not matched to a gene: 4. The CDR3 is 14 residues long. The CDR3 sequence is CAISGDRDIYEQYF. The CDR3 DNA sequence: TGTGCCATCAGTGGGGACAGGGATATCTACGAGCAGTACTTC.

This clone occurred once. The CDR3 bases are TGTGCCAGCAGCTCCGGGGGAATGGGCAATGAGCAGTTCTTC. The encoded protein is CASSSGGMGNEQFF. The chain carries TRBV5-6 and TRBJ2-1; D is possibly TRBD2 (6 bases). Trimming cost V 3 bases and J 6 bases, with 13 bases left between them. This CDR3 is 14 amino acids long. Germline V gene data show CDR1 as SGHDT and CDR2 as YYEEEE.

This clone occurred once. This CDR3 reads CSVGEGGTRETQYF. Written as DNA, the CDR3 is TGCAGCGTTGGCGAAGGGGGCACAAGGGAGACCCAGTACTTC. The chain uses TRBV29-1 and TRBJ2-5, with TRBD1 identical over 7 bases. The V gene end was trimmed by 4 bases and the J gene end by 5 bases; junction bases not matched to a gene: 10. The V gene's germline CDR1 is SQVTM and CDR2 ANQGSEA. This CDR3 has 14 amino acids.

The CDR3 DNA sequence: TGTGCCAGCTCAGGGACAGGCTTAACCCGCACCTATCGAGACGAGCAGTACTTC. This translates into CASSGTGLTRTYRDEQYF. The V gene is TRBV18, the J gene TRBJ2-7; 8 bases fit TRBD1. CDR1 KGHSH and CDR2 LQKENI come from the germline V gene. The CDR3 length is 18 residues. Trimming removed 5 bases from V and 5 bases from J; junction bases left unmatched: 20.

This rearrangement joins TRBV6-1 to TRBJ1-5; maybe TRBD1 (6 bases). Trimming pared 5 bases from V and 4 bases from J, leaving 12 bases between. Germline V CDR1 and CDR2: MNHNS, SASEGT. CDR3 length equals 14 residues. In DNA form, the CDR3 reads TGTGCCAGCAGTCCCCGGGACAAAAATCAGCCCCAGCATTTT. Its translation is CASSPRDKNQPQHF.

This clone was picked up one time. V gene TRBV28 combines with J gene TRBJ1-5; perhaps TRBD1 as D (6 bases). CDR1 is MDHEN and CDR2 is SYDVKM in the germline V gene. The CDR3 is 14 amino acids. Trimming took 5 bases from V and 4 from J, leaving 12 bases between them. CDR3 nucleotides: TGTGCCAGCAGTGGCAACAGGGTGAATCAGCCCCAGCATTTT. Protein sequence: CASSGNRVNQPQHF.

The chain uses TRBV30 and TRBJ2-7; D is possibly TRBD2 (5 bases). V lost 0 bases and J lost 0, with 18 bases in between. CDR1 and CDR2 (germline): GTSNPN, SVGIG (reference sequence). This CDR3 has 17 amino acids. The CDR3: CAWSVRIGLRFSYEQYV. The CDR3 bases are TGTGCCTGGAGTGTTAGGATAGGACTCAGATTCTCCTACGAGCAGTACGTC.

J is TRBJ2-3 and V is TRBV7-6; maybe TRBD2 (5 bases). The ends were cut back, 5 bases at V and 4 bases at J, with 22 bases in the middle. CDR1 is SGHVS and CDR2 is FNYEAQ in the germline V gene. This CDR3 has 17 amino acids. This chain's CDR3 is CASSQRGRAIIADTQYF. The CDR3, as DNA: TGTGCCAGCAGCCAACGGGGTCGGGCTATCATTGCAGATACGCAGTATTTT.

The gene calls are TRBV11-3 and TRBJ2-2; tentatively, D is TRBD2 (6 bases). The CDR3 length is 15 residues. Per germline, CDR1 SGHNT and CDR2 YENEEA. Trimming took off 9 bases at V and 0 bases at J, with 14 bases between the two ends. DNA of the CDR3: TGTGCCAGTAGCAGGAGGGGCGCGAACACCGGGGAGCTGTTTTTT. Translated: CASSRRGANTGELFF.

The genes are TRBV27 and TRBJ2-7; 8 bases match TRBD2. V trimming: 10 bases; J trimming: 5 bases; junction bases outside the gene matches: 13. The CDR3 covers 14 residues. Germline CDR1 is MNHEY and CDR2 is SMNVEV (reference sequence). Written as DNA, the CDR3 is TGTGCCACCTATACCCCGGGACTAGATCACGAGCAGTACTTC. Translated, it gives CATYTPGLDHEQYF.